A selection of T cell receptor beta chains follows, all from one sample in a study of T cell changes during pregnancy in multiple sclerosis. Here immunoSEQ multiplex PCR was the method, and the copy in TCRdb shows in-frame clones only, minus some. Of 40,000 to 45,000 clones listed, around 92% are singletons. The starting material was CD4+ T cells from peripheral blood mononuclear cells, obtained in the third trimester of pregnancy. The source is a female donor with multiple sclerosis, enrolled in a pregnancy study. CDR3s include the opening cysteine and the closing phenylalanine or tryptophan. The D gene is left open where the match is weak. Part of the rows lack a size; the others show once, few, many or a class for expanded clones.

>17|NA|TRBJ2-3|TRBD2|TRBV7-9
TGTGCCAGCAGCTTGAGGACTAGCGGGAGGGCCACAGATACGCAGTATTTT
CASSLRTSGRATDTQYF
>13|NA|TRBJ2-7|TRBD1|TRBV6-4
TGTGCCAGCAGTCGGGACAGGACCTACGAGCAGTACTTC
CASSRDRTYEQYF
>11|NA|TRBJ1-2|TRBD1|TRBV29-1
TGCAGCGCGGACAGGGGGATTGGCTACACCTTC
CSADRGIGYTF
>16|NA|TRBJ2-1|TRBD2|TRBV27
TGTGCCAGCAGTTTATTAATAGCGGGAGGGCCATATGAGCAGTTCTTC
CASSLLIAGGPYEQFF
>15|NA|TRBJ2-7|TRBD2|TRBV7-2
TGTGCCAGCAGCCCGCGGGTAGCGGGGGCCTCCGAGCAGTACTTC
CASSPRVAGASEQYF
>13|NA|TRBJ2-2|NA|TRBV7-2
TGTGCCAGCAGTTCTGGGGGCGTCGGGGAGCTGTTTTTT
CASSSGGVGELFF
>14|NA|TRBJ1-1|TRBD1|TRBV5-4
TGTGCCAGCAGCGCAGGACAGGGAAGGACTGAAGCTTTCTTT
CASSAGQGRTEAFF
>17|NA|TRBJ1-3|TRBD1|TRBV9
TGTGCCAGCAGCGTAGGGACAGGCGATTTCTCTGGAAACACCATATATTTT
CASSVGTGDFSGNTIYF
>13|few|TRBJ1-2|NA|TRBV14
TGTGCCAGCAGCCAAAATTTCCGCTATGGCTACACCTTC
CASSQNFRYGYTF
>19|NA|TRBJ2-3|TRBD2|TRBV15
TGTGCCACCAGCAGAGACAACCGGGGAGGGTCCCCCCGGCAAGATACGCAGTATTTT
CATSRDNRGGSPRQDTQYF
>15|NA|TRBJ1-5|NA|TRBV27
TGTGCCAGCAGTTTTCGGAGTTTCAGCAATCAGCCCCAGCATTTT
CASSFRSFSNQPQHF
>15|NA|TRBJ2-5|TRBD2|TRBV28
TGTGCCAGCAGTGGGAGCGGGAGGAGTCAAGAGACCCAGTACTTC
CASSGSGRSQETQYF
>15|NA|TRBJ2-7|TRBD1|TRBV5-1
TGCGCCAGCAGCCCCGGACAGGGAAGGATTGGCGAGCAGTACTTC
CASSPGQGRIGEQYF
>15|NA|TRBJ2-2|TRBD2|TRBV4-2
TGTGCCAGCAGCCAAGGAGCGGGAGGGTTCGGGGAGCTGTTTTTT
CASSQGAGGFGELFF
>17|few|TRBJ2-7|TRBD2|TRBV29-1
TGCAGCGTTGAAGATAGAGGGACTAGCGGAGGATCTTACGAGCAGTACTTC
CSVEDRGTSGGSYEQYF
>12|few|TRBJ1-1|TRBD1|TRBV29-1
TGCAGCGTAACGGGACAGGGCGTCGAAGCTTTCTTT
CSVTGQGVEAFF
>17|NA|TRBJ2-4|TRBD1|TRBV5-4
TGTGCCAGCAGCTTGGCCCTGGGAACAGGGGGCCAAAACATTCAGTACTTC
CASSLALGTGGQNIQYF
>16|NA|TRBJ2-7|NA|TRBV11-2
TGTGCCAGCAGCCCCCCCACCGAGACTAAAAAATACGAGCAGTACTTC
CASSPPTETKKYEQYF
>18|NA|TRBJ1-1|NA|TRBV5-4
TGTGCCAGCAGCTTGAAAGGGGGGGCGTTCGGCCGGGACACTGAAGCTTTCTTT
CASSLKGGAFGRDTEAFF
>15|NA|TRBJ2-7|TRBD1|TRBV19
TGTGCCAGTAGTACTACAGGACAGGTTGAGAACGAGCAGTACTTC
CASSTTGQVENEQYF
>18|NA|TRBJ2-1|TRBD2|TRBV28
TGTGCCAGCAGTGGGAGGGGGACTAGCGGGAGAATCTACAATGAGCAGTTCTTC
CASSGRGTSGRIYNEQFF
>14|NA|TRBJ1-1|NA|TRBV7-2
TGTGCCAGCAGCACGGGACAAGCGGACACTGAAGCTTTCTTT
CASSTGQADTEAFF
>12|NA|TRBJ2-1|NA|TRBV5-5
TGTGCCAGCAGGGACATCTACAATGAGCAGTTCTTC
CASRDIYNEQFF
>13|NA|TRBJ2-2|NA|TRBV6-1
TGTGCCAGCAGTGAAGCCCTCTTTCGGGAGCTGTTTTTT
CASSEALFRELFF
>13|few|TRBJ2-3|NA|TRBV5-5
TGTGCCAGCAGCTTGCAGTTCCATGATACGCAGTATTTT
CASSLQFHDTQYF
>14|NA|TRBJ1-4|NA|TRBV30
TGTGCCTGGAGTGTCCCGGACAGTGGTGAAAAACTGTTTTTT
CAWSVPDSGEKLFF
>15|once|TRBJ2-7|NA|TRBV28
TGTGCCAGCAGTTTCTCCCGGCCAGGGTCCTGCGAGCAGTACTTC
CASSFSRPGSCEQYF
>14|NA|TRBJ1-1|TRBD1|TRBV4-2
TGTGCCAGCAGCCAACCTGGGACAGATATTGAAGCTTTCTTT
CASSQPGTDIEAFF
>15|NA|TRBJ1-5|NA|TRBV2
TGTGCCAGCAGAGGAATACAGAGGGCGGATCAGCCCCAGCATTTT
CASRGIQRADQPQHF
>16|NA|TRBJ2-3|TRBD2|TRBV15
TGTGCCACCAGCAGGGGGACTAGCGCCGGGACAGATACGCAGTATTTT
CATSRGTSAGTDTQYF
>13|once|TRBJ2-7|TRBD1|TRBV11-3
TGTGCCAGCAGCATCCGGGACAGGCCCGAGCAGTACTTC
CASSIRDRPEQYF
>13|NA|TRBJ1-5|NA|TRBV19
TGTGCCAGTAGGGTACAGGATAATCAGCCCCAGCATTTT
CASRVQDNQPQHF
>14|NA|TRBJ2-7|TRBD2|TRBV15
TGTGCCACCAGCCCGACTAGCGGGAGCTACGAGCAGTACTTC
CATSPTSGSYEQYF
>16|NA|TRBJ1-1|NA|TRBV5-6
TGTGCCAGCAGCTTGTGGCCAACCGCTTACTATTCCGAAGCTTTCTTT
CASSLWPTAYYSEAFF
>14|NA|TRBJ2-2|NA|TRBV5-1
TGCGCCAGCAGCTTGGCGGGGAACACCGGGGAGCTGTTTTTT
CASSLAGNTGELFF
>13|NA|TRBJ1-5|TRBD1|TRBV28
TGTGCCATTACCGACAGGGGGAAACAGCCCCAGCATTTT
CAITDRGKQPQHF
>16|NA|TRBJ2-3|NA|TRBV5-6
TGTGCCAGCAGCTTGTTTAGCGGAGAAACCACAGATACGCAGTATTTT
CASSLFSGETTDTQYF
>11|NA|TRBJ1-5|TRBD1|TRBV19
TGTGCCAGAGGACAGGGACAGCCCCAGCATTTT
CARGQGQPQHF
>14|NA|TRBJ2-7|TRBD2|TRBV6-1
TGTGCCAGCAGACCTAGCGGGAGTGGGCTCGAGCAGTACTTC
CASRPSGSGLEQYF
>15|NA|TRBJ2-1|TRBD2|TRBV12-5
TGTGCTAGTGGAACCGGACTAGCGGGAGTAAATGAGCAGTTCTTC
CASGTGLAGVNEQFF
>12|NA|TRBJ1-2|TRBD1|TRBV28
TGTGCCAGCAGCACTGGGGGACAGGCCTTCACCTTC
CASSTGGQAFTF
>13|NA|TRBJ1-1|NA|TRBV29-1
TGCAGCGTTGCTGACAGAAATCGGGCTGAAGCTTTCTTT
CSVADRNRAEAFF
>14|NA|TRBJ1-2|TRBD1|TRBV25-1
TGTGCCAGCAGTGAATTAGGGGGCTTGGAAGGCTACACCTTC
CASSELGGLEGYTF
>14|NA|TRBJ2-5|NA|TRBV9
TGTGCCAGCAGCGTATCGGCTACCGGGGAGACCCAGTACTTC
CASSVSATGETQYF
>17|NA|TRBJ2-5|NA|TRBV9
TGTGCCAGCAGCGTAGACACTCCTGGAGGGGTTCAAGAGACCCAGTACTTC
CASSVDTPGGVQETQYF
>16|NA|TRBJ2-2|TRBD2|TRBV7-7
TGTGCTAGCAGCTTGCTAGCGGGAGTGCCGGTCGGGGAGCTGTTTTTT
CASSLLAGVPVGELFF
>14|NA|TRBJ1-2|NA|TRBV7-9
TGTGCCAGCGGAAGGGAATCGCAGGGGTATGGCTACACCTTC
CASGRESQGYGYTF
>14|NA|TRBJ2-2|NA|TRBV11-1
TGTGCCAGCAGCTTTCGCCGACAGAACGGGGAGCTGTTTTTT
CASSFRRQNGELFF
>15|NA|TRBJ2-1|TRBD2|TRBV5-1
TGCGCCAGCAGCTTGGGGGCGGGAGATGGGAATGAGCAGTTCTTC
CASSLGAGDGNEQFF
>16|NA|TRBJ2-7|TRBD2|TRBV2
TGTGCCAGCAGTGAAAGGAGGGCTAGCGGGTTCTACGAGCAGTACTTC
CASSERRASGFYEQYF
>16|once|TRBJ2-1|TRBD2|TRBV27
TGTGCCAGCAGTTCGTTCCGACTAGCGGGAGGTAATGAGCAGTTCTTC
CASSSFRLAGGNEQFF
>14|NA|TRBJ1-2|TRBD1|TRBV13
TGTGCCAGCAGCCTGGGACAGGGAGAGAGGGGCTACACCTTC
CASSLGQGERGYTF
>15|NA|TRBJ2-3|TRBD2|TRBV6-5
TGTGCCAGCAGAGCCCTAGCGGGAGCCCCAGATACGCAGTATTTT
CASRALAGAPDTQYF